Given below is one T cell receptor beta chain in context. The data were obtained in a study of blood T cell repertoires in COVID-19. This table comes from immunoSEQ multiplex PCR, and its TCRdb copy is limited to in-frame clones, with some not included. This sample has approximately 180,000 clones, with around 85% found just once. The TCR originated in a woman older than 75 with acute or convalescent COVID-19. The sequencing sample was made of peripheral blood.

The CDR3 coding sequence is TGCGCCAGCAGCCAGCAGGGGGCGAACACCGGGGAGCTGTTTTTT. Encoded protein: CASSQQGANTGELFF. This chain joins TRBV4-3 and TRBJ2-2; 7 bases line up with TRBD1. The CDR3 length is 15 residues. Trimming took 3 bases from V and 0 from J; bases not matched to a gene: 1. CDR1 LGHNA and CDR2 YSLEER come from the germline V gene.